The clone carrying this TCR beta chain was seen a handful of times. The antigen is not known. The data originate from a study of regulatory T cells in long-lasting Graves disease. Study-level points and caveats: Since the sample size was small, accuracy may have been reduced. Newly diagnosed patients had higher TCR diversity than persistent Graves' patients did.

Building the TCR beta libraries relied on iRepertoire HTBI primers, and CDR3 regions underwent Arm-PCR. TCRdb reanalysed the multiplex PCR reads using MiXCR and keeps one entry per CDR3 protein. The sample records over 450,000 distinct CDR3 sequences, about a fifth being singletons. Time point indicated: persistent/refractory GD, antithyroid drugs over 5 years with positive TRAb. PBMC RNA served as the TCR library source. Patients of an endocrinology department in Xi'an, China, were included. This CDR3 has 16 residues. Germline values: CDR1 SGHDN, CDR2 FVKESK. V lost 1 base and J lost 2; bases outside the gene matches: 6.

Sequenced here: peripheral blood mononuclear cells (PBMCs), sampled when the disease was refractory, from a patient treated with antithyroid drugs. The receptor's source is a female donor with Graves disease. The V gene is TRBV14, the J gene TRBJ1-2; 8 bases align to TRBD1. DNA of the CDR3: TGTGCCAGCAGCCAAGCCGGGACAGGAAAAAACTATGGCTACACCTTC. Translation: CASSQAGTGKNYGYTF.